This TCR beta chain was identified in a study of blood T cell repertoires in COVID-19. Study at large: Samples of COVID-19 (acute and convalescent) were obtained from the United States, Italy and Spain.

Clones were read by immunoSEQ multiplex PCR, and TCRdb kept only the in-frame ones, dropping some. The sample lists approximately 140,000 clones, 80% to 90% occurring once. The CDR3 is 14 residues long. The germline V and J ends were trimmed by 3 bases and 5 bases, with 14 bases remaining between them. From germline, CDR1 is LGHDT and CDR2 YNNKEL (reference sequence). Sequencing was done on a sample of peripheral blood. The chain combines TRBV3-1 (or the pseudogene TRBV3-2) with TRBJ2-7, with D perhaps matching TRBD2 (5 bases). This receptor was identified in a man in his forties or fifties with active or convalescent COVID-19. CDR3 loop: CASSQSSSSHEQYF. DNA for the CDR3: TGTGCCAGCAGCCAGAGCTCTAGCAGCCACGAGCAGTACTTC.